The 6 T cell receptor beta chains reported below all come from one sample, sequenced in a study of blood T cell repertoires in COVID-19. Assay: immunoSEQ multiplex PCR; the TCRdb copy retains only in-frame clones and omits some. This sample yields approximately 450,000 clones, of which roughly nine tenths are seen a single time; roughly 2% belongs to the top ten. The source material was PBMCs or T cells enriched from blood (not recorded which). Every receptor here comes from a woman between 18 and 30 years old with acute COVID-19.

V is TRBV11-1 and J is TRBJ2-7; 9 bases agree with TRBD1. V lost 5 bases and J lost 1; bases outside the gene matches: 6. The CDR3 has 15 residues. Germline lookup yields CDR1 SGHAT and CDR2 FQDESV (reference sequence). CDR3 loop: CASSPGQGPSYEQYF. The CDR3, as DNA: TGTGCCAGCAGCCCGGGACAGGGTCCTTCCTACGAGCAGTACTTC.

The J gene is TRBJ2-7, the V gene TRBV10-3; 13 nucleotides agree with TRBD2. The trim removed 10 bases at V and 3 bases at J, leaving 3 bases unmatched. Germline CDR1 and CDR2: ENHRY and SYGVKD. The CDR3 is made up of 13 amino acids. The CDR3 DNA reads TGTGCCACAGGACTAGCGGGAGACTACGAGCAGTACTTC. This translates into CATGLAGDYEQYF.

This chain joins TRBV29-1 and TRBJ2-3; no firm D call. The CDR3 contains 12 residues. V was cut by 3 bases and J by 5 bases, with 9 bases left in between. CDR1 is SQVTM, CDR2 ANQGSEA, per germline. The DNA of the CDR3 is TGCAGCGTTGATCGGTCCGGAGATACGCAGTATTTT. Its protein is CSVDRSGDTQYF.

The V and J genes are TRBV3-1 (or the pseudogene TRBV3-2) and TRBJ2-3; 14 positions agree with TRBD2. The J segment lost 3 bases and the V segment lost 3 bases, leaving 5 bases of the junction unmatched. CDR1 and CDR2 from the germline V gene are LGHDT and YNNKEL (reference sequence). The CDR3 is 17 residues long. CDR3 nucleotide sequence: TGTGCCAGCAGCCATGCGGGACTAGCGGGAGTAACAGATACGCAGTATTTT. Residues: CASSHAGLAGVTDTQYF.

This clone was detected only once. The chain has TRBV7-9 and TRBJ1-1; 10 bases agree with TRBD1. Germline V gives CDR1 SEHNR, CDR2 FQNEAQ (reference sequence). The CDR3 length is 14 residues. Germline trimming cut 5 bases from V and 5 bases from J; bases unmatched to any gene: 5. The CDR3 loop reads CASSTRQGATEAFF. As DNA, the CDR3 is TGTGCCAGCAGCACCAGACAGGGGGCGACTGAAGCTTTCTTT.

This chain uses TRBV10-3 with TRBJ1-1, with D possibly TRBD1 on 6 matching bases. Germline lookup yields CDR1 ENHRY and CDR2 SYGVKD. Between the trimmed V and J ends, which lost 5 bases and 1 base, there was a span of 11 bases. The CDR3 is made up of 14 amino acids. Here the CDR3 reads CAISKKQGNTEAFF. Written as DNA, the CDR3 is TGTGCCATCAGTAAAAAACAGGGGAACACTGAAGCTTTCTTT.